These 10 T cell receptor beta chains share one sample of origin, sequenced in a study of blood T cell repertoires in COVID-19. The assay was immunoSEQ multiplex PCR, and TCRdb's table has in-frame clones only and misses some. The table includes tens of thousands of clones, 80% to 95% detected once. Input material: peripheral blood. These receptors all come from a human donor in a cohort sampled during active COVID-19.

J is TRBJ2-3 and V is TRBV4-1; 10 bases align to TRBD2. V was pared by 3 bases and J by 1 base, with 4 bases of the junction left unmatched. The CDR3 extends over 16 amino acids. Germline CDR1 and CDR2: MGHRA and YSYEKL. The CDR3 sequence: CASSHLTSGRTDTQYF. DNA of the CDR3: TGCGCCAGCAGCCACCTGACTAGCGGGCGCACAGATACGCAGTATTTT.

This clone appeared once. CDR3 amino acids: CASSLDSGGVQYF. CDR3 sequence (DNA): TGTGCCAGCAGCTTAGATTCGGGGGGAGTTCAGTACTTC. V and J are TRBV7-3 and TRBJ2-4; 7 bases agree with TRBD2. CDR1 SGHTA and CDR2 FQGTGA come from the germline V gene. The CDR3 runs 13 residues. Germline trimming cut 2 bases from V and 11 bases from J; bases unmatched to any gene: 6.

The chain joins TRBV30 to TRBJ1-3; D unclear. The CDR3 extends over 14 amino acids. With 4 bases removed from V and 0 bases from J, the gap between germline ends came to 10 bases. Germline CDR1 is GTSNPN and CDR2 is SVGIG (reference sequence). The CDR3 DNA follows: TGTGCCTGGAATCTCGGAGTCTCTGGAAACACCATATATTTT. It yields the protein CAWNLGVSGNTIYF.

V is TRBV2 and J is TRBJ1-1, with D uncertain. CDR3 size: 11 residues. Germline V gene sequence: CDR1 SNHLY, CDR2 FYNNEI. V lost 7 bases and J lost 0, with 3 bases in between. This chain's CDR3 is CASTVNTEAFF. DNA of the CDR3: TGTGCCAGCACCGTGAACACTGAAGCTTTCTTT. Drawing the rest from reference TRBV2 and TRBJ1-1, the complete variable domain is EPEVTQTPSHQVTQMGQEVILRCVPISNHLYFYWYRQILGQKVEFLVSFYNNEISEKSEIFDDQFSVERPDGSNFTLKIRSTKLEDSAMYFCASTVNTEAFFGQGTRLTVV.

In nucleotides, the CDR3 is TGCGCCAGCAGTTGGGTTGTAGGGGGCCGCTCCTACGAGCAGTACTTC. Translation gives CASSWVVGGRSYEQYF. The J gene is TRBJ2-7, the V gene TRBV5-1; 7 bases agree with TRBD1. Germline V gene sequence: CDR1 SGHRS, CDR2 YFSETQ. The V segment lost 5 bases and the J segment 0 bases; nucleotides outside the gene matches: 11. The CDR3 runs to 16 residues.

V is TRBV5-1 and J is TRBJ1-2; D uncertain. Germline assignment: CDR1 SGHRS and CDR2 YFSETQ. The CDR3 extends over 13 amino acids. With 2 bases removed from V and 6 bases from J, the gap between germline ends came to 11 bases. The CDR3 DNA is TGCGCCAGCAGCTTTTCAGGAGGTGATGGCTACACCTTC. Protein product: CASSFSGGDGYTF.

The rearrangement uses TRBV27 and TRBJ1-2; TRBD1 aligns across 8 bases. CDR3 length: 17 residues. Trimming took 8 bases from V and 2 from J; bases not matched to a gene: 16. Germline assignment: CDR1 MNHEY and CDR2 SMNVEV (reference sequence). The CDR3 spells CASLDRKTGTGNYGYTF. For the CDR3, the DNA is TGTGCCAGCCTAGATCGTAAAACCGGGACAGGCAACTATGGCTACACCTTC.

The CDR3 DNA is TGTGCCAGTAGTGCACAGGTGAACGGAAACACCATATATTTT. This gives the protein CASSAQVNGNTIYF. The chain recombines TRBV19 with TRBJ1-3; TRBD1 is a possible D gene (5 bases). The V end lost 5 bases, the J end lost 4 bases, and 12 bases lay between the germline ends. CDR3 length: 14 residues. Looked up from germline, CDR1 is LNHDA and CDR2 is SQIVND (reference sequence).

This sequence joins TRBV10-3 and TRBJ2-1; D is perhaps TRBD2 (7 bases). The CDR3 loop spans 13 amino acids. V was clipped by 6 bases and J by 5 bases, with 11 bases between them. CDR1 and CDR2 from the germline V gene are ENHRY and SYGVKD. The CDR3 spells CAIREGGDNEQFF. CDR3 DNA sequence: TGTGCCATCAGGGAAGGGGGGGACAATGAGCAGTTCTTC.

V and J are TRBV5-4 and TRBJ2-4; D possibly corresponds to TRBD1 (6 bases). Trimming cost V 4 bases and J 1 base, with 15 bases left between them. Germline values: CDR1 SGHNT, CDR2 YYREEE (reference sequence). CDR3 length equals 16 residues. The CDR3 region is CASSPGAGAAKNIQYF. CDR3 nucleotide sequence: TGTGCCAGCAGCCCCGGGGCAGGGGCGGCCAAAAACATTCAGTACTTC.